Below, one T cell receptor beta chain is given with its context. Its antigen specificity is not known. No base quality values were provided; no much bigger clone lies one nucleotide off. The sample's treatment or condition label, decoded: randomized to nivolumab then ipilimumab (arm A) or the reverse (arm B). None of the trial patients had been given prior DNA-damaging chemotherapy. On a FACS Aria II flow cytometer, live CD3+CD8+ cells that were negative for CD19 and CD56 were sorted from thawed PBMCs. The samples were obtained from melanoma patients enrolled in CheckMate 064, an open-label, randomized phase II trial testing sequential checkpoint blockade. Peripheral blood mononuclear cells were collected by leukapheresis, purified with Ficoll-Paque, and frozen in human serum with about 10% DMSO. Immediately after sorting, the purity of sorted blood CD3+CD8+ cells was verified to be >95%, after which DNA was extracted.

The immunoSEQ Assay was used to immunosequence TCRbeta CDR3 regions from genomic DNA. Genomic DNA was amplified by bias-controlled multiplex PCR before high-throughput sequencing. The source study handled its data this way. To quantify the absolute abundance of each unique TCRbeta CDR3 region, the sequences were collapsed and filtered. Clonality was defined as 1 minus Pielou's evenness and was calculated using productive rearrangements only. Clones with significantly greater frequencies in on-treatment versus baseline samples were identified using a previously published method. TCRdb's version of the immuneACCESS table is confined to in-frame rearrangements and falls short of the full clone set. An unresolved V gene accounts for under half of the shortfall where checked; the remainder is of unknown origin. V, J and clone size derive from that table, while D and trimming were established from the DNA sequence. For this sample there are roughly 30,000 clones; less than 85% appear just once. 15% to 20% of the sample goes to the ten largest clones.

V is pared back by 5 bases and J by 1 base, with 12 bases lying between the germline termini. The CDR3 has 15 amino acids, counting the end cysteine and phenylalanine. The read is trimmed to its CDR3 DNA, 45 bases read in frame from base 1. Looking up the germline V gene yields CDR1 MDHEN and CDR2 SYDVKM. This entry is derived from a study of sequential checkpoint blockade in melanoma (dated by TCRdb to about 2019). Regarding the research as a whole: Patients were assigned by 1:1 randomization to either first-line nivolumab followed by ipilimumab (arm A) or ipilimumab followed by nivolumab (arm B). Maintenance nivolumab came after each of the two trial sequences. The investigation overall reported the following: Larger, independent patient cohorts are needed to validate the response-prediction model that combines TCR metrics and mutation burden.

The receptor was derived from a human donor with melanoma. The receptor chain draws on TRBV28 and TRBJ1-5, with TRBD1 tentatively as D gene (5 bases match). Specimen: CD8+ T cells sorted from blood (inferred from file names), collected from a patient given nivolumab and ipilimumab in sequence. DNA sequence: TGTGCCAGCAGTGTGACAGTGACGAGCAATCAGCCCCAGCATTTT. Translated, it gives CASSVTVTSNQPQHF.